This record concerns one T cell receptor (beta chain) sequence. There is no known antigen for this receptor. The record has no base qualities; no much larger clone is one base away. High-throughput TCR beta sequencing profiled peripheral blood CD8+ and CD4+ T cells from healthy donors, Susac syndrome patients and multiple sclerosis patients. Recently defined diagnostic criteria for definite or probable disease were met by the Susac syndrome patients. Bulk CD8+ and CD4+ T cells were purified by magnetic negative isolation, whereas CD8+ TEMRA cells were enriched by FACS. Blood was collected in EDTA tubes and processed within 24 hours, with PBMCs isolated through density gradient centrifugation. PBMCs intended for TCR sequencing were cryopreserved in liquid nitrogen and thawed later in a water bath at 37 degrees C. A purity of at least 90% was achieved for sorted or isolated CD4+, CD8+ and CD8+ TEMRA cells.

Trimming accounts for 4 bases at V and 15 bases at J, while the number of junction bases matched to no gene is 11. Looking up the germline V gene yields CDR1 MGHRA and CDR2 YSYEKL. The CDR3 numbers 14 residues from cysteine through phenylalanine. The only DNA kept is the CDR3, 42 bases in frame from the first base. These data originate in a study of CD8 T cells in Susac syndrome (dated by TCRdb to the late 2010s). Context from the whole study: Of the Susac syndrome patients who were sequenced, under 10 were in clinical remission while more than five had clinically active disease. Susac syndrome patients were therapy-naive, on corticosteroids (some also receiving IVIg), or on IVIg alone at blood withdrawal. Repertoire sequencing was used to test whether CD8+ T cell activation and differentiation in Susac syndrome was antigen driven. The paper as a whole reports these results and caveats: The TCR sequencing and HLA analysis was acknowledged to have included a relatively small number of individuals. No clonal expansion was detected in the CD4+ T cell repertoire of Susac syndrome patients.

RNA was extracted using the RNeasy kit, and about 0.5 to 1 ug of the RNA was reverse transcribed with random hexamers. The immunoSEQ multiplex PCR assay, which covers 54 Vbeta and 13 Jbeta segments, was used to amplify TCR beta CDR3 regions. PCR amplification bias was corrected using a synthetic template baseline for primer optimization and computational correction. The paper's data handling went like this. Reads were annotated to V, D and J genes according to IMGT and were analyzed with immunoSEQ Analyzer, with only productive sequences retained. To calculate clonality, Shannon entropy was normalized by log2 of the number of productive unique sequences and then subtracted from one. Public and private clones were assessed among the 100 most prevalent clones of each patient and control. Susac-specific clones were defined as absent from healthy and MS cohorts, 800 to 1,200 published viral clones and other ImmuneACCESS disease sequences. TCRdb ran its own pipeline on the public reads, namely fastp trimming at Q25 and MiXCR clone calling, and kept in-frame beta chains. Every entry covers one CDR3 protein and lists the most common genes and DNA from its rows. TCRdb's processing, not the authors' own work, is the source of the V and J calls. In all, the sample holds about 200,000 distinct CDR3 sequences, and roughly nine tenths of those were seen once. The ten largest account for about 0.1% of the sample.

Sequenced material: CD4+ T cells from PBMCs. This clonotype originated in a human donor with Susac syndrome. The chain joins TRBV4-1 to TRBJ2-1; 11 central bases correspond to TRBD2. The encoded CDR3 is CASSLPTSGRSRFF. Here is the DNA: TGCGCCAGCAGCCTCCCCACTAGCGGGAGATCCCGGTTCTTC.